This T cell receptor beta chain was captured in a study of radiotherapy plus CTLA-4 blockade in lung cancer. Clones were read by immunoSEQ multiplex PCR, and TCRdb kept only the in-frame ones, dropping some. Of about 93,000 clones in the sample, around 88% were seen once. The CDR3 runs to 14 residues. The V end was cut by 0 bases, the J end by 4 bases, with 6 bases between. Germline lookup yields CDR1 LNHDA and CDR2 SQIVND (reference sequence). In regard to this clone: Its antigen is not known. The sample has other DNA sequences that encode this CDR3 too.

Study-level results: Interferon-beta, together with early blood T cell clone dynamics, reportedly best predicted response. TCR clones from tumors expanded in blood after radiotherapy plus ipilimumab.

This material consisted of peripheral blood, taken from a patient treated with radiotherapy plus ipilimumab. V usage is TRBV19 and J usage is TRBJ2-2; D is undetermined. This TCR came from a human donor with non-small cell lung cancer that progressed on radiotherapy plus ipilimumab. As DNA, the CDR3 is TGTGCCAGTAGTATAGACAGACGCACCGGGGAGCTGTTTTTT. It specifies CASSIDRRTGELFF. The full variable domain, its missing parts supplied by reference TRBV19 and TRBJ2-2, is DGGITQSPKYLFRKEGQNVTLSCEQNLNHDAMYWYRQDPGQGLRLIYYSQIVNDFQKGDIAEGYSVSREKKESFPLTVTSAQKNPTAFYLCASSIDRRTGELFFGEGSRLTVL.